Listed below are T cell receptor beta chains from one sample, sequenced in a study of blood T cell repertoires in COVID-19. Method: immunoSEQ multiplex PCR; TCRdb's copy keeps in-frame clones and lacks some. The sample contains about 97,000 clones, approximately 86% of which appear only once. Sequencing used peripheral blood. These TCRs come from a man over 45 with COVID-19, enrolled during active disease. CDR3s include the opening cysteine and the closing phenylalanine or tryptophan. D genes are given only for firm matches. Size is omitted from some rows. Given values are once, few, many or a class for expanded clones.

d_call cdr3_length j_call v_call clone_size cdr3_nt cdr3_aa
TRBD1 15 TRBJ1-5 TRBV28 . TGTGCCAGCAATCCTATGGACAGGGACCTACAGCCCCAGCATTTT CASNPMDRDLQPQHF
. 12 TRBJ2-3 TRBV3-1/TRBV3-2 . TGTGCCAGCAGCCCGAGGTCAAATACGCAGTATTTT CASSPRSNTQYF
. 11 TRBJ1-3 TRBV19 . TGTGCCAGCCGGGTACGAAACACCATATATTTT CASRVRNTIYF
. 14 TRBJ1-4 TRBV6-5 . TGTGCCAGCAGTTACCGGGGGGGTCGTGAAAAACTGTTTTTT CASSYRGGREKLFF
TRBD1 14 TRBJ1-3 TRBV5-8 . TGTGCCAGCAGCTGGACAGGCTCTGGAAACACCATATATTTT CASSWTGSGNTIYF
. 14 TRBJ2-1 TRBV7-8 . TGTGCCAGCAGGCCCAGGGTGGGAGGAAATGAGCAGTTCTTC CASRPRVGGNEQFF
. 14 TRBJ1-6 TRBV3-1/TRBV3-2 . TGTGCCAGCAGCCAAGGGTCGGGGAATTCACCCCTCCACTTT CASSQGSGNSPLHF
. 14 TRBJ2-2 TRBV9 large TGTGCCAGCAGCACCGGACACAACACCGGGGAGCTGTTTTTT CASSTGHNTGELFF
TRBD1 16 TRBJ2-5 TRBV2 . TGTGCCAGCACCGCTACCGGGACAGGGATTGAGGAGACCCAGTACTTC CASTATGTGIEETQYF
. 17 TRBJ1-1 TRBV4-1 . TGCGCCAGCAGCCAGAGACAGCCCCCTAGGGTGAACACTGAAGCTTTCTTT CASSQRQPPRVNTEAFF
TRBD1 19 TRBJ1-3 TRBV3-1/TRBV3-2 . TGTGCCAGCAGCCAGGCGGGAGGCTCGACAGGGCGCTCCGGAAACACCATATATTTT CASSQAGGSTGRSGNTIYF
TRBD1 15 TRBJ2-7 TRBV9 . TGTGCCAGCAGCGGATCCGGGACAGGGCAATACGAGCAGTACTTC CASSGSGTGQYEQYF
TRBD1 16 TRBJ2-1 TRBV27 . TGTGCCAGCATCTACGGGGACAGGGGGGGGTACAATGAGCAGTTCTTC CASIYGDRGGYNEQFF
TRBD1 13 TRBJ1-2 TRBV27 . TGTGCCAGCAGACTAGCAGGGGGCTCTGGCTACACCTTC CASRLAGGSGYTF
. 13 TRBJ1-5 TRBV12-3/TRBV12-4 . TGTGCCAGCAGCCGACAGGAAGATCAGCCCCAGCATTTT CASSRQEDQPQHF
. 15 TRBJ1-3 TRBV9 . TGTGCCAGCAGCGTCGGGGGGGTCTCTGGAAACACCATATATTTT CASSVGGVSGNTIYF
. 16 TRBJ1-1 TRBV10-3 . TGTGCCATCAGTGACCGCGGCGCGACAGGCCGGGGTGAAGCTTTCTTT CAISDRGATGRGEAFF
TRBD1 15 TRBJ2-7 TRBV2 . TGTGCCAGCAGCGTCCCCGGGACAGCCTCCTACGAGCAGTACTTC CASSVPGTASYEQYF
TRBD1 14 TRBJ1-2 TRBV28 . TGTGCCAGCAGTGCGGGACAGGGCGAATATGGCTACACCTTC CASSAGQGEYGYTF
TRBD1 17 TRBJ2-1 TRBV11-2 . TGTGCCAGCAGCTTAGGATTCGACAGGGTCCCGTACAATGAGCAGTTCTTC CASSLGFDRVPYNEQFF
TRBD1 14 TRBJ1-2 TRBV7-3 . TGTGCCAGCAGCCCGGGGACAGCTAACTATGGCTACACCTTC CASSPGTANYGYTF
. 14 TRBJ1-4 TRBV9 . TGTGCCAGCAGCGTAGGCCAGGGAAGTGAAAAACTGTTTTTT CASSVGQGSEKLFF
TRBD2 16 TRBJ2-1 TRBV11-2 once TGTGCCAGCAGCTCCTTTAGCGGGGGTGGGAACAATGAGCAGTTCTTC CASSSFSGGGNNEQFF
TRBD2 14 TRBJ2-7 TRBV11-2 . TGTGCCAGCAGCTCATGGACTAGCTTTTACGAGCAGTACTTC CASSSWTSFYEQYF
TRBD1 14 TRBJ1-4 TRBV30 few TGTGCCTGGACTCCGGACAGGGAAGGTGAAAAACTGTTTTTT CAWTPDREGEKLFF
TRBD1 16 TRBJ1-2 TRBV4-2 . TGTGCCAGCAGGCAGGGACAGTACGATTCCCCCTATGGCTACACCTTC CASRQGQYDSPYGYTF
. 15 TRBJ1-6 TRBV29-1 . TGCAGCGTTAGGACGGCGGGGCCCTATAATTCACCCCTCCACTTT CSVRTAGPYNSPLHF